The 29 T cell receptor beta chains presented below share a single source sample, sequenced in a study of T cell responses to AZD1222 COVID-19 vaccine. TCRdb's copy holds only in-frame clones and misses some; the assay was immunoSEQ multiplex PCR. The sample includes some 170,000 clones, roughly nine tenths of them seen just once. The starting material was peripheral blood, obtained on day 0 of AZD1222 vaccination. Source of these receptors: an adult in good health.

The chain uses TRBV2 and TRBJ1-2; 9 bases align to TRBD1. CDR3 length: 16 residues. J lost 8 bases, V lost 2 bases, and 12 bases had no gene match. Per the germline V gene, CDR1 is SNHLY and CDR2 is FYNNEI. CDR3 sequence reads: CASSEQGQGSSYGYTF. In nucleotides, the CDR3 is TGTGCCAGCAGTGAACAGGGACAGGGAAGTTCCTACGGCTACACCTTC.

Remarks on this clone: Other DNA sequences from this sample encode an identical CDR3 as well. The chain has TRBV7-2 and TRBJ2-3, with unresolved D. The germline CDR1 and CDR2 sequences are SGHTA and FQGNSA. Trimming removed 5 bases from V and 3 bases from J, with 6 bases in between. CDR3 length: 12 residues. CDR3 amino acids: CASSPTTDTQYF. CDR3 coding DNA: TGTGCCAGCAGCCCCACTACAGATACGCAGTATTTT.

This clone was seen only a few times. Here the CDR3 reads CASSLEAVMGVETQYF. The CDR3, as DNA: TGCGCCAGCAGCTTGGAGGCAGTTATGGGGGTTGAGACCCAGTACTTC. The chain recombines TRBV5-1 with TRBJ2-5; D may be TRBD1 or TRBD2 (5 bases each). V was clipped by 0 bases and J by 5 bases, with 17 bases between them. The germline gives CDR1 SGHRS, CDR2 YFSETQ. The CDR3 loop spans 16 amino acids.

The rearrangement uses TRBV7-2 and TRBJ2-7; no clear D gene. The CDR3 totals 16 residues. Germline V gene data show CDR1 as SGHTA and CDR2 as FQGNSA. The V end was cut by 5 bases, the J end by 0 bases, with 17 bases between. The CDR3 nucleotides are TGTGCCAGCAGCACCACCGGGTCTCCGAGCTCCTACGAGCAGTACTTC. Encoded protein: CASSTTGSPSSYEQYF.

J is TRBJ2-6 and V is TRBV5-1, with D possibly TRBD1 on 5 matching bases. Germline V gene lookup returns CDR1 SGHRS and CDR2 YFSETQ. With 2 bases removed from V and 0 bases from J, the gap between germline ends came to 12 bases. This CDR3 spans 17 amino acids. DNA of the CDR3: TGCGCCAGCAGCTTTCGAGACAGCAGCTCTGGGGCCAACGTCCTGACTTTC. This encodes CASSFRDSSSGANVLTF.

This sequence joins TRBV30 and TRBJ1-6; a weak D match, TRBD1 (5 bases). Germline V gene data show CDR1 as GTSNPN and CDR2 as SVGIG (reference sequence). V lost 0 bases to trimming and J lost 6 bases, with 9 bases between them. This CDR3 is 14 amino acids long. CDR3 nucleotides: TGTGCCTGGAGTGTATTGGGACCTAATTCACCCCTCCACTTT. Translated: CAWSVLGPNSPLHF.

The rearrangement joins TRBV30 to TRBJ2-1; D is tentatively TRBD1 or TRBD2 (6 bases each). CDR3 length equals 13 residues. The germline V gene has CDR1 GTSNPN and CDR2 SVGIG (reference sequence). V dropped 1 base and J dropped 7 bases, with 11 bases sitting between them. CDR3 loop: CAWSGKGGNEQFF. The CDR3 region has the DNA TGTGCCTGGAGTGGGAAAGGGGGGAATGAGCAGTTCTTC.

The genes are TRBV7-3 and TRBJ2-1, with TRBD2 as a possible D gene (5 bases). Germline lookup yields CDR1 SGHTA and CDR2 FQGTGA. The CDR3 spans 16 residues. V lost 4 bases and J 0 bases, leaving 13 bases between the germline ends. CDR3 protein: CASSSGLNPSYNEQFF. The CDR3 DNA follows: TGTGCCAGCAGCTCAGGACTGAACCCCTCCTACAATGAGCAGTTCTTC. Looking up the rest from reference TRBV7-3 and TRBJ2-1 gives the full variable domain: GAGVSQTPSNKVTEKGKYVELRCDPISGHTALYWYRQSLGQGPEFLIYFQGTGAADDSGLPNDRFFAVRPEGSVSTLKIQRTERGDSAVYLCASSSGLNPSYNEQFFGPGTRLTVL.

The V call is TRBV7-2, the J call TRBJ1-1; D call uncertain. Trimming removed 10 bases at V and 0 bases at J, with 12 bases between. Germline-derived CDR1 and CDR2 are SGHTA and FQGNSA. CDR3 length: 13 residues. Here the CDR3 DNA reads TGTGCCACCAGTAGCGGGCTGAACACTGAAGCTTTCTTT. This translates into CATSSGLNTEAFF.

This clone was seen once. This sequence joins TRBV5-5 and TRBJ1-1, with D uncertain. The V end lost 0 bases, the J end lost 4 bases, and 13 bases lay between the germline ends. CDR3 length equals 15 residues. The germline CDR1 and CDR2 sequences are SGHKS and YYEKEE (reference sequence). The DNA for the CDR3 is TGTGCCAGCAGCTTGGTTCTGATTCCCGGCACTGAAGCTTTCTTT. This translates into CASSLVLIPGTEAFF.

This clone turned up a few times. V gene TRBV7-7 combines with J gene TRBJ2-2, with D uncertain. Germline values: CDR1 SSHAT, CDR2 FNYEAQ (reference sequence). Trimming left V 5 bases short and J 3 bases short, with 13 bases between. This CDR3 contains 15 residues. In DNA form, the CDR3 reads TGTGCCAGCAGCCCAGGCCTTACCGACACCGGGGAGCTGTTTTTT. It is translated as CASSPGLTDTGELFF.

The chain uses TRBV6-2 or TRBV6-3 and TRBJ2-1, with TRBD2 matching 10 bases. This CDR3 comprises 17 residues. The J segment lost 0 bases and the V segment lost 6 bases, leaving 8 bases of the junction unmatched. CDR1 is MNHEY, CDR2 SVGEGT, per germline. CDR3 nucleotides: TGTGCCAGCAGCTCCAGGACTAGCGGACGCTCCTACAATGAGCAGTTCTTC. Encoded protein: CASSSRTSGRSYNEQFF.

The genes are TRBV12-5 and TRBJ1-2; a weak D match, TRBD1 (5 bases). Germline V gene sequence: CDR1 LGHNT, CDR2 FRNRAP. V lost 2 bases to trimming and J lost 6 bases, with 13 bases between them. This CDR3 has 14 residues. The CDR3 coding sequence is TGTGCTAGTGGTTTGTCAGGGCGTGAGCATGGCTACACCTTC. As protein: CASGLSGREHGYTF.

The chain employs TRBV10-3 and TRBJ2-3; D uncertain. The CDR3 sequence is 15 residues long. V lost 4 bases and J lost 3, with 14 bases in between. The germline V gene has CDR1 ENHRY and CDR2 SYGVKD. The chain's CDR3 is CAISGTATKTDTQYF. In DNA, the CDR3 is TGTGCCATCAGTGGAACAGCAACCAAAACAGATACGCAGTATTTT.

CDR3 region: CAWSVRGSGETQYF. For the CDR3, the DNA is TGTGCCTGGAGTGTGAGGGGATCTGGAGAGACCCAGTACTTC. V gene TRBV30 combines with J gene TRBJ2-5; D possibly matches TRBD1 or TRBD2 (5 bases each). This CDR3 has 14 amino acids. CDR1 and CDR2 (germline): GTSNPN, SVGIG (reference sequence). The ends were cut back, 0 bases at V and 4 bases at J, with 12 bases in the middle.

The V and J genes are TRBV19 and TRBJ1-5; 8 bases are shared with TRBD1. The CDR3 is 14 residues long. V was clipped by 5 bases and J by 6 bases; unmatched bases: 6. Germline V CDR1 and CDR2: LNHDA, SQIVND (reference sequence). The CDR3 is CASSGTGGTQPQHF. In nucleotides, the CDR3 is TGTGCCAGTAGTGGGACAGGCGGGACTCAGCCCCAGCATTTT.

This clone was observed once. The chain recombines TRBV10-1 with TRBJ2-1, with 10 bases matching TRBD2. Germline values: CDR1 WNHNN, CDR2 SYGVQD (reference sequence). The CDR3 has 16 residues. Trimming took 4 bases from V and 4 from J; bases not matched to a gene: 7. DNA of the CDR3: TGCGCCAGCAGTGGTGGACTAGCGGTAATATACAATGAGCAGTTCTTC. Its translation is CASSGGLAVIYNEQFF.

The chain recombines TRBV9 with TRBJ1-6, with 7 bases fitting TRBD1. From germline, CDR1 is SGDLS and CDR2 YYNGEE. CDR3 size: 16 residues. Trimming cost V 1 base and J 7 bases; bases outside gene matches: 8. For the CDR3, the DNA is TGTGCCAGCAGCGTAACGGCAGGGGGTTTGAATTCACCCCTCCACTTT. Translated: CASSVTAGGLNSPLHF.

The chain is built from TRBV6-5 and TRBJ2-1; D is ambiguous. The CDR3 is 10 residues long. Germline values: CDR1 MNHEY, CDR2 SVGAGI. V shed 6 bases and J shed 8 bases, with 5 bases lying between them. The chain's CDR3 is CASRGHEQFF. The CDR3, as DNA: TGTGCCAGCAGGGGCCATGAGCAGTTCTTC.

This clone appeared a few times. The CDR3 protein is CASTFDRSNYGYTF. The CDR3 nucleotides read TGTGCCAGCACCTTCGACCGTTCTAACTATGGCTACACCTTC. This chain uses TRBV2 with TRBJ1-2; D is ambiguous. CDR3 length: 14 residues. Germline V gene sequence: CDR1 SNHLY, CDR2 FYNNEI. Trimming pared 7 bases from V and 0 bases from J, leaving 12 bases between.

The rearrangement joins TRBV24-1 to TRBJ2-1; 9 positions match TRBD2. The trim removed 4 bases at V and 7 bases at J, leaving 10 bases unmatched. The CDR3 covers 16 residues. In germline, CDR1 is KGHDR, CDR2 SFDVKD. In DNA, the CDR3 is TGTGCCACCAGTGACCCCGCTGGGCTAGCGGGGAATGAGCAGTTCTTC. Protein product: CATSDPAGLAGNEQFF.

The chain has TRBV7-9 and TRBJ2-3; weak D call: TRBD1 (6 bases). The V and J ends lost 5 bases and 6 bases respectively, with 15 bases between them. Germline assignment: CDR1 SEHNR and CDR2 FQNEAQ (reference sequence). The CDR3 has 14 residues. For the CDR3, the DNA is TGTGCCAGCAGCCGGGGAGCAGGGGCGGATACGCAGTATTTT. As protein: CASSRGAGADTQYF. Using reference TRBV7-9 and TRBJ2-3 for the parts outside the CDR3, the full variable domain is DTGVSQNPRHKITKRGQNVTFRCDPISEHNRLYWYRQTLGQGPEFLTYFQNEAQLEKSRLLSDRFSAERPKGSFSTLEIQRTEQGDSAMYLCASSRGAGADTQYFGPGTRLTVL.

V gene TRBV30 combines with J gene TRBJ1-3, with D unclear. V lost 0 bases and J lost 0, with 6 bases in between. CDR3 length: 14 amino acids. Germline-derived CDR1 and CDR2 are GTSNPN and SVGIG (reference sequence). CDR3 amino acids: CAWSVASSGNTIYF. The CDR3, as DNA: TGTGCCTGGAGTGTCGCCTCCTCTGGAAACACCATATATTTT.

The chain combines TRBV3-1 (or the pseudogene TRBV3-2) with TRBJ1-5; D uncertain. Trimming took off 4 bases at V and 5 bases at J, with 9 bases between the two ends. The CDR3 covers 13 residues. CDR1 LGHDT and CDR2 YNNKEL come from the germline V gene (reference sequence). The CDR3 spells CASSPGPDQPQHF. CDR3 coding DNA: TGTGCCAGCAGCCCAGGACCAGATCAGCCCCAGCATTTT.

This chain joins TRBV7-3 and TRBJ1-1; the match to TRBD1 covers 10 bases. Unmatched junction bases numbered 3, after V lost 5 bases and J lost 9 bases. This CDR3 region has 12 residues. The germline CDR1 and CDR2 sequences are SGHTA and FQGTGA. CDR3 coding DNA: TGTGCCAGCAGCAGTGACAGGGGGCAAGCTTTCTTT. Translated, it gives CASSSDRGQAFF.

This sequence joins TRBV11-2 and TRBJ1-1; 8 positions agree with TRBD1. CDR3 length: 16 amino acids. The ends lost 3 bases at V and 1 base at J; junction bases unmatched: 7. The germline V gene encodes CDR1 SGHAT and CDR2 FQNNGV. The CDR3 region has the DNA TGTGCCAGCAGCTTCTTAATCGGGACAGGGAACACTGAAGCTTTCTTT. Its protein is CASSFLIGTGNTEAFF.

This chain links TRBV4-1 with TRBJ2-3; 11 bases are shared with TRBD2. The germline V gene encodes CDR1 MGHRA and CDR2 YSYEKL. The CDR3 totals 14 residues. V lost 1 base, J lost 13 bases, and 7 bases stayed unmatched. Here the CDR3 DNA reads TGCGCCAGCAGCCAAGTTACTAGCGGGAGCCCGGAGTATTTT. This gives the protein CASSQVTSGSPEYF.

The CDR3 sequence: CASSLDTGGTEAFF. In DNA form, the CDR3 reads TGTGCCAGCAGCTTAGACACAGGGGGCACTGAAGCTTTCTTT. The gene calls are TRBV7-2 and TRBJ1-1; 8 nucleotides agree with TRBD1. V shed 1 base, J shed 4 bases, and the junction held 2 bases outside the gene matches. Germline V gene lookup returns CDR1 SGHTA and CDR2 FQGNSA. The CDR3 contains 14 residues.

The V and J genes are TRBV6-4 and TRBJ1-5, with D perhaps TRBD1 (5 bases). The V gene's germline CDR1 is MRHNA and CDR2 SNTAGT. The V and J ends lost 0 bases and 2 bases respectively, with 8 bases between them. The CDR3 has 15 residues. CDR3 region: CASSDSRDGNQPQHF. The CDR3 DNA is TGTGCCAGCAGTGACTCTCGGGACGGCAATCAGCCCCAGCATTTT.